A single sample gave rise to the 6 T cell receptor beta chains below, sequenced in a study of cytomegalovirus exposure and HLA in healthy donors. Amplification used 60 Vbeta primers and 13 Jbeta primers. TCRdb's copy holds only in-frame clones and misses some; the assay was immunoSEQ multiplex PCR. Among more than 150,000 clones listed, roughly 78% were seen once. Material for sequencing was PBMCs. Receptors originate from a woman in her twenties or thirties in good health and CMV-seronegative.

The chain uses TRBV11-3 and TRBJ1-5; unclear D gene. The CDR3 is 17 residues long. The V end was cut by 7 bases, the J end by 0 bases, with 19 bases between. Germline V CDR1 and CDR2: SGHNT, YENEEA. CDR3: CASTLEGRLHSNQPQHF. In DNA, the CDR3 is TGTGCCAGCACCCTAGAAGGGAGGCTCCATAGCAATCAGCCCCAGCATTTT.

V is TRBV5-6 and J is TRBJ2-2; D gene unclear. The CDR3 is 13 residues long. Trimming shortened V by 0 bases and J by 7 bases, and 7 bases separated the two germline ends. Germline V lookup: CDR1 SGHDT, CDR2 YYEEEE. CDR3 in DNA: TGTGCCAGCAGCTTGGTTCCCAGCGGGGAGCTGTTTTTT. The encoded protein is CASSLVPSGELFF.

The rearrangement links TRBV30 to TRBJ2-2, with 8 bases identical to TRBD2. This CDR3 contains 14 residues. CDR1 and CDR2 from the germline V gene are GTSNPN and SVGIG (reference sequence). V shed 4 bases and J 4 bases; nucleotides not matched to a gene: 5. Written as DNA, the CDR3 is TGTGCCTGGACCGGGGGGGCGCCCACCGGGGAGCTGTTTTTT. As protein: CAWTGGAPTGELFF.

CDR3 bases: TGTGCCAGCAGTCTGGTGGCTAGCGGGGGTTACAATGAGCAGTTCTTC. This sequence encodes CASSLVASGGYNEQFF. The chain is built from TRBV27 and TRBJ2-1; 10 bases align to TRBD2. The germline V gene has CDR1 MNHEY and CDR2 SMNVEV (reference sequence). V shed 5 bases and J 4 bases; nucleotides not matched to a gene: 8. The CDR3 loop spans 16 amino acids.

The V gene is TRBV7-8, the J gene TRBJ2-3, with D perhaps TRBD2 (7 bases). There are 14 residues in the CDR3. Germline-derived CDR1 and CDR2 are SGHVS and FQNEAQ. The V gene lost 1 base and the J gene lost 11 bases, with 16 bases spanning the gap. The CDR3 DNA sequence: TGTGCCAGCAGCTTAGTCCAGGGCGGGGGACAGCAGTATTTT. Translation: CASSLVQGGGQQYF.

This chain uses TRBV5-6 with TRBJ2-7; D not resolved. V lost 1 base and J lost 6, with 8 bases in between. Germline CDR1 SGHDT, CDR2 YYEEEE. The CDR3 is made up of 12 amino acids. This CDR3 is CASSLSVLEQYF. In DNA form, the CDR3 reads TGTGCCAGCAGCTTGTCGGTTCTCGAGCAGTACTTC. The full variable domain, in which reference TRBV5-6 and TRBJ2-7 provide the parts outside the CDR3, is DAGVTQSPTHLIKTRGQQVTLRCSPKSGHDTVSWYQQALGQGPQFIFQYYEEEERQRGNFPDRFSGHQFPNYSSELNVNALLLGDSALYLCASSLSVLEQYFGPGTRLTVT.